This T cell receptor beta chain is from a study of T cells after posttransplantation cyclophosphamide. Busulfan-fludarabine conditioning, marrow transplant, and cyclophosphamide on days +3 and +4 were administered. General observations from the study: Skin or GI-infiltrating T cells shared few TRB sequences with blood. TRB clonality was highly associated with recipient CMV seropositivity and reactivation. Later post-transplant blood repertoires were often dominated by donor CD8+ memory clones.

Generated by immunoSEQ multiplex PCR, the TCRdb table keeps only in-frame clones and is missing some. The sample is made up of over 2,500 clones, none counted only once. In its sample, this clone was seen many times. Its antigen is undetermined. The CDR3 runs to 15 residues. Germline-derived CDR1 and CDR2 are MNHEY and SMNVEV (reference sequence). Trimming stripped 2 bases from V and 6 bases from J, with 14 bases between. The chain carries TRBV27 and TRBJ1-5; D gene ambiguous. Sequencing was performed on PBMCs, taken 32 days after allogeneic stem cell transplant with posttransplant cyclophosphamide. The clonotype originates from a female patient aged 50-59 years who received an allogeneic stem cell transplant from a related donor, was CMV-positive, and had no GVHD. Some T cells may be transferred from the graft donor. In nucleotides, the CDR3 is TGTGCCAGCAGTTTAAGACCCCAGGATGGTCAGCCCCAGCATTTT. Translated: CASSLRPQDGQPQHF.